The sequence of this T cell receptor beta chain was determined in a study of tumor-infiltrating lymphocytes in primary liver carcinoma. Reverse transcription of roughly 0.45 ug total RNA with a constant-region primer produced TCR beta cDNA. Amplification in three nested multiplex PCR rounds with slightly modified ARM-PCR gave rise to TCR beta libraries. Each CDR3 protein is one row after TCRdb ran MiXCR on the multiplex PCR reads. The sample includes around 330,000 distinct CDR3 sequences, 65% of them seen just once. Unsorted whole blood yielded the blood RNA, and germline DNA was also extracted. The patients, who had chronic HBV infection, were treatment-naive (untreated). Before the surgical procedure, about 4 milliliters of peripheral blood were collected. Study findings and constraints: Compared with tumor region pairs, tumor-adjacent and tumor-blood pairs overlapped less.

Remarks on this clonotype: Its target is not known.

What was sequenced was peripheral blood. The source is a man aged 35-49 years with primary liver carcinoma and hepatitis B virus infection.

CDR3 sequence reads: CASSLAGVEQFF. In DNA, the CDR3 is TGCGCCAGCAGCTTGGCCGGGGTTGAGCAGTTCTTC. The gene calls are TRBV5-1 and TRBJ2-1, with a weak D call TRBD2 (5 bases). V lost 0 bases to trimming and J lost 9 bases, with 7 bases between them. Germline V gives CDR1 SGHRS, CDR2 YFSETQ. This CDR3 spans 12 amino acids.